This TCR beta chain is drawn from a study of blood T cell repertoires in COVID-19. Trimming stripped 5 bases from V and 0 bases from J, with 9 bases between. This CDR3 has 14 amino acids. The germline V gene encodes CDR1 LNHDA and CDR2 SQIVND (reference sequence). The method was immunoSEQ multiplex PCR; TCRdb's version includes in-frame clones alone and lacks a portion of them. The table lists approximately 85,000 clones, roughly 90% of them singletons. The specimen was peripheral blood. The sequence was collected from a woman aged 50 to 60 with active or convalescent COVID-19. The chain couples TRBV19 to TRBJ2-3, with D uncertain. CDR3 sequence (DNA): TGTGCCAGTAGTCTCGTAGTTAGCACAGATACGCAGTATTTT. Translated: CASSLVVSTDTQYF.